A selection of T cell receptor beta chains follows, all from one sample in a study of T cell responses to AZD1222 COVID-19 vaccine. Measured with immunoSEQ multiplex PCR; TCRdb has only the in-frame clones, and not every one. The top ten clones hold 3.5% to 4.5% of a sample with roughly 150,000 clones, approximately 90% of them seen once. The sequencing used peripheral blood, collected on day 0 of AZD1222 vaccination. The receptors shown here come from an adult in good health. Each CDR3 is given with its conserved first and last residue. The D gene is left open where the match is weak. A clone size is listed for some rows: how often the clone was seen (once, few, many), or a class if it is expanded.

clone_size: NA
v_call: TRBV24-1
j_call: TRBJ1-2
d_call: TRBD1
cdr3_aa: CATSDRRTGGRDGYTF
cdr3_nt: TGTGCCACCAGTGATCGGAGGACAGGGGGCAGGGATGGCTACACCTTC

clone_size: NA
v_call: TRBV7-2
j_call: TRBJ2-1
d_call: TRBD2
cdr3_aa: CASKRASGSDEQFF
cdr3_nt: TGTGCCAGCAAAAGGGCTAGCGGGAGTGATGAGCAGTTCTTC

clone_size: NA
v_call: TRBV5-4
j_call: TRBJ2-5
d_call: TRBD2
cdr3_aa: CASSLGLAGSGETQYF
cdr3_nt: TGTGCCAGCAGCTTGGGCCTAGCGGGATCAGGGGAGACCCAGTACTTC

clone_size: NA
v_call: TRBV28
j_call: TRBJ1-2
d_call: TRBD1
cdr3_aa: CASSLGTEDYGYTF
cdr3_nt: TGTGCCAGCAGCCTCGGGACAGAAGACTATGGCTACACCTTC

clone_size: NA
v_call: TRBV4-1
j_call: TRBJ2-1
d_call: NA
cdr3_aa: CASSQVGSAEEQFF
cdr3_nt: TGCGCCAGCAGCCAAGTCGGTAGCGCGGAGGAGCAGTTCTTC

clone_size: NA
v_call: TRBV19
j_call: TRBJ2-7
d_call: NA
cdr3_aa: CASSRTGRYEQYF
cdr3_nt: TGTGCCAGTAGCCGGACTGGACGCTACGAGCAGTACTTC

clone_size: NA
v_call: TRBV12-3/TRBV12-4
j_call: TRBJ1-1
d_call: NA
cdr3_aa: CASSVFMNTEAFF
cdr3_nt: TGTGCCAGCAGTGTATTTATGAACACTGAAGCTTTCTTT

clone_size: few
v_call: TRBV7-8
j_call: TRBJ2-7
d_call: TRBD2
cdr3_aa: CASSFGLAGVSSYEQYF
cdr3_nt: TGTGCCAGCAGCTTTGGGCTAGCGGGAGTTAGCTCCTACGAGCAGTACTTC

clone_size: once
v_call: TRBV14
j_call: TRBJ2-2
d_call: TRBD2
cdr3_aa: CASKASGNTGELFF
cdr3_nt: TGTGCCAGCAAGGCTAGCGGGAACACCGGGGAGCTGTTTTTT

clone_size: few
v_call: TRBV29-1
j_call: TRBJ2-7
d_call: TRBD2
cdr3_aa: CSVTGLAGVYEQYF
cdr3_nt: TGCAGCGTGACGGGACTAGCGGGAGTCTACGAGCAGTACTTC

clone_size: NA
v_call: TRBV5-6
j_call: TRBJ1-3
d_call: NA
cdr3_aa: CASSLLPLISGNTIYF
cdr3_nt: TGTGCCAGCAGCCTACTTCCTTTAATATCTGGAAACACCATATATTTT

clone_size: NA
v_call: TRBV5-1
j_call: TRBJ2-7
d_call: TRBD2
cdr3_aa: CASSLVTGGISSYEQYF
cdr3_nt: TGCGCCAGCAGCTTGGTCACGGGAGGAATTTCCTCCTACGAGCAGTACTTC

clone_size: NA
v_call: TRBV11-3
j_call: TRBJ2-2
d_call: TRBD2
cdr3_aa: CASGAGLAGGTGELFF
cdr3_nt: TGTGCCAGCGGAGCAGGACTAGCGGGAGGAACCGGGGAGCTGTTTTTT

clone_size: NA
v_call: TRBV21-1
j_call: TRBJ1-1
d_call: NA
cdr3_aa: CASSKARDRGNTEAFF
cdr3_nt: TGTGCCAGCAGCAAAGCGCGTGACAGGGGGAACACTGAAGCTTTCTTT

clone_size: NA
v_call: TRBV28
j_call: TRBJ2-5
d_call: TRBD2
cdr3_aa: CASRLGGTGETQYF
cdr3_nt: TGTGCCAGCAGGTTGGGGGGGACCGGAGAGACCCAGTACTTC

clone_size: NA
v_call: TRBV5-6
j_call: TRBJ2-3
d_call: TRBD2
cdr3_aa: CASSSSRGSSVDTQYF
cdr3_nt: TGTGCCAGCAGCTCCAGTCGCGGGAGTAGTGTGGATACGCAGTATTTT

clone_size: NA
v_call: TRBV10-3
j_call: TRBJ2-5
d_call: TRBD2
cdr3_aa: CAIRPRDYPQETQYF
cdr3_nt: TGTGCCATCAGGCCGAGGGACTATCCTCAAGAGACCCAGTACTTC

clone_size: once
v_call: TRBV9
j_call: TRBJ2-1
d_call: NA
cdr3_aa: CASSVGGAHNEQFF
cdr3_nt: TGTGCCAGCAGCGTAGGCGGGGCCCACAATGAGCAGTTCTTC

clone_size: NA
v_call: TRBV27
j_call: TRBJ1-6
d_call: NA
cdr3_aa: CASSLWSSYNSPLHF
cdr3_nt: TGTGCCAGCAGTTTATGGAGCTCCTATAATTCACCCCTCCACTTT

clone_size: NA
v_call: TRBV12-3/TRBV12-4
j_call: TRBJ1-2
d_call: NA
cdr3_aa: CASSPTIPGYTF
cdr3_nt: TGTGCCAGCAGCCCTACAATTCCTGGCTACACCTTC

clone_size: once
v_call: TRBV5-5
j_call: TRBJ2-1
d_call: NA
cdr3_aa: CASGIGEAPVYEQFF
cdr3_nt: TGTGCCAGCGGGATAGGGGAGGCCCCGGTTTATGAGCAGTTCTTC

clone_size: NA
v_call: TRBV9
j_call: TRBJ2-7
d_call: NA
cdr3_aa: CASSVGATSSYEQYF
cdr3_nt: TGTGCCAGCAGCGTAGGAGCGACCAGCTCCTACGAGCAGTACTTC

clone_size: NA
v_call: TRBV6-5
j_call: TRBJ1-3
d_call: NA
cdr3_aa: CAAGAGGGGNTIYF
cdr3_nt: TGTGCCGCGGGGGCTGGGGGGGGCGGAAACACCATATATTTT

clone_size: NA
v_call: TRBV28
j_call: TRBJ1-2
d_call: NA
cdr3_aa: CASSTEFNYGYTF
cdr3_nt: TGTGCCAGCAGCACAGAGTTTAACTATGGCTACACCTTC

clone_size: once
v_call: TRBV28
j_call: TRBJ2-7
d_call: NA
cdr3_aa: CASSLSPSEQYF
cdr3_nt: TGTGCCAGCAGTTTGAGTCCCAGCGAGCAGTACTTC

clone_size: NA
v_call: TRBV3-1/TRBV3-2
j_call: TRBJ2-1
d_call: NA
cdr3_aa: CASSQDHRANEQFF
cdr3_nt: TGTGCCAGCAGCCAAGATCACAGGGCCAATGAGCAGTTCTTC

clone_size: NA
v_call: TRBV7-2
j_call: TRBJ2-7
d_call: NA
cdr3_aa: CASSDPRGISYEQYF
cdr3_nt: TGTGCCAGCAGCGATCCCCGGGGGATCTCCTACGAGCAGTACTTC

clone_size: NA
v_call: TRBV27
j_call: TRBJ2-7
d_call: NA
cdr3_aa: CASSFQGRKFVEQYF
cdr3_nt: TGTGCCAGCAGTTTCCAGGGACGGAAGTTCGTCGAGCAGTACTTC

clone_size: NA
v_call: TRBV24-1
j_call: TRBJ2-3
d_call: TRBD2
cdr3_aa: CATSPGLANADTQYF
cdr3_nt: TGTGCCACCAGCCCGGGACTAGCGAACGCAGATACGCAGTATTTT

clone_size: NA
v_call: TRBV11-2
j_call: TRBJ2-3
d_call: TRBD2
cdr3_aa: CASSASGRGGTDTQYF
cdr3_nt: TGTGCCAGCAGCGCTAGCGGGAGGGGAGGCACAGATACGCAGTATTTT

clone_size: few
v_call: TRBV3-1/TRBV3-2
j_call: TRBJ2-7
d_call: NA
cdr3_aa: CASSQGRQGAAEQYF
cdr3_nt: TGTGCCAGCAGCCAAGGTCGGCAGGGAGCAGCCGAGCAGTACTTC

clone_size: NA
v_call: TRBV12-3/TRBV12-4
j_call: TRBJ1-1
d_call: TRBD1
cdr3_aa: CASSPPRGPEAFF
cdr3_nt: TGTGCCAGCAGCCCCCCCAGGGGGCCTGAAGCTTTCTTT

clone_size: NA
v_call: TRBV28
j_call: TRBJ2-1
d_call: NA
cdr3_aa: CASSGGLDLYNEQFF
cdr3_nt: TGTGCCAGCAGTGGGGGGCTAGACCTATACAATGAGCAGTTCTTC

clone_size: NA
v_call: TRBV11-2
j_call: TRBJ2-1
d_call: TRBD2
cdr3_aa: CASREGGSSYNEQFF
cdr3_nt: TGTGCCAGCAGGGAAGGCGGGAGCTCCTACAATGAGCAGTTCTTC

clone_size: NA
v_call: TRBV27
j_call: TRBJ1-5
d_call: TRBD1
cdr3_aa: CASSSGQGWHF
cdr3_nt: TGTGCCAGCAGTTCTGGACAGGGTTGGCATTTT

clone_size: NA
v_call: TRBV20-1
j_call: TRBJ2-7
d_call: NA
cdr3_aa: CSASLLGRNYEQYF
cdr3_nt: TGCAGTGCTAGTCTCTTGGGCAGGAACTACGAGCAGTACTTC

clone_size: NA
v_call: TRBV27
j_call: TRBJ2-2
d_call: NA
cdr3_aa: CASSTPTGTLGAGELFF
cdr3_nt: TGTGCCAGCAGTACCCCAACAGGGACTCTCGGAGCCGGGGAGCTGTTTTTT

clone_size: NA
v_call: TRBV4-3
j_call: TRBJ2-7
d_call: NA
cdr3_aa: CASSQDGLTYEQYF
cdr3_nt: TGCGCCAGCAGCCAAGATGGGCTGACCTACGAGCAGTACTTC

clone_size: once
v_call: TRBV11-3
j_call: TRBJ2-1
d_call: NA
cdr3_aa: CASSLGDLSSYNEQFF
cdr3_nt: TGTGCCAGCAGCTTAGGTGACCTGAGCTCCTACAATGAGCAGTTCTTC

clone_size: NA
v_call: TRBV6-2/TRBV6-3
j_call: TRBJ2-7
d_call: NA
cdr3_aa: CASSSSALRTYEQYF
cdr3_nt: TGTGCCAGCAGTTCCTCGGCTCTCAGAACCTACGAGCAGTACTTC

clone_size: NA
v_call: TRBV3-1/TRBV3-2
j_call: TRBJ1-2
d_call: TRBD1
cdr3_aa: CASSHGQGKYGYTF
cdr3_nt: TGTGCCAGCAGCCACGGACAGGGGAAGTATGGCTACACCTTC

clone_size: NA
v_call: TRBV3-1/TRBV3-2
j_call: TRBJ2-6
d_call: NA
cdr3_aa: CASSARQVSGANVLTF
cdr3_nt: TGTGCCAGCAGCGCCCGACAGGTCTCTGGGGCCAACGTCCTGACTTTC

clone_size: NA
v_call: TRBV15
j_call: TRBJ1-1
d_call: TRBD1
cdr3_aa: CATSTGQGTEAFF
cdr3_nt: TGTGCCACCAGCACCGGACAGGGTACTGAAGCTTTCTTT

clone_size: NA
v_call: TRBV3-1/TRBV3-2
j_call: TRBJ1-5
d_call: TRBD1
cdr3_aa: CASSQGDRGGNQPQHF
cdr3_nt: TGTGCCAGCAGCCAAGGGGACAGGGGGGGCAATCAGCCCCAGCATTTT

clone_size: NA
v_call: TRBV10-3
j_call: TRBJ2-7
d_call: TRBD2
cdr3_aa: CAISGPGLAESYEQYF
cdr3_nt: TGTGCCATCAGTGGACCGGGACTAGCGGAAAGCTACGAGCAGTACTTC

clone_size: NA
v_call: TRBV5-5
j_call: TRBJ1-5
d_call: NA
cdr3_aa: CASRSGQSNQPQHF
cdr3_nt: TGTGCCAGCAGGTCCGGACAGAGCAATCAGCCCCAGCATTTT

clone_size: NA
v_call: TRBV6-6
j_call: TRBJ1-5
d_call: NA
cdr3_aa: CASSPLRGFNQPQHF
cdr3_nt: TGTGCCAGCAGTCCACTCCGGGGATTCAATCAGCCCCAGCATTTT

clone_size: NA
v_call: TRBV7-2
j_call: TRBJ1-1
d_call: NA
cdr3_aa: CASSLGRGHTEAFF
cdr3_nt: TGTGCCAGCAGCTTAGGACGCGGACACACTGAAGCTTTCTTT

clone_size: NA
v_call: TRBV4-1
j_call: TRBJ2-7
d_call: TRBD1
cdr3_aa: CASSQVQGALTTYEQYF
cdr3_nt: TGCGCCAGCAGCCAAGTACAGGGGGCCCTAACGACTTACGAGCAGTACTTC

clone_size: once
v_call: TRBV7-2
j_call: TRBJ1-5
d_call: NA
cdr3_aa: CASSLRWTPNQPQHF
cdr3_nt: TGTGCCAGCAGCCTCCGGTGGACCCCTAATCAGCCCCAGCATTTT

clone_size: NA
v_call: TRBV28
j_call: TRBJ2-7
d_call: NA
cdr3_aa: CASSLLGLDYEQYF
cdr3_nt: TGTGCCAGCAGTTTATTAGGCCTCGACTACGAGCAGTACTTC

clone_size: NA
v_call: TRBV19
j_call: TRBJ1-1
d_call: NA
cdr3_aa: CASSKPPPGNTEAFF
cdr3_nt: TGTGCCAGTAGTAAGCCGCCCCCCGGGAACACTGAAGCTTTCTTT

clone_size: NA
v_call: TRBV28
j_call: TRBJ2-1
d_call: NA
cdr3_aa: CASRAEGDQFF
cdr3_nt: TGTGCCAGCAGGGCGGAGGGCGATCAGTTCTTC

clone_size: NA
v_call: TRBV5-4
j_call: TRBJ2-3
d_call: NA
cdr3_aa: CASSPTVAITDTQYF
cdr3_nt: TGTGCCAGCAGCCCGACAGTGGCCATCACAGATACGCAGTATTTT

clone_size: NA
v_call: TRBV21-1
j_call: TRBJ1-2
d_call: NA
cdr3_aa: CASSTLHNGDRDGYTF
cdr3_nt: TGTGCCAGCAGCACCCTCCACAATGGGGACAGGGATGGCTACACCTTC

clone_size: NA
v_call: TRBV28
j_call: TRBJ2-3
d_call: TRBD2
cdr3_aa: CAGGPSGRAQDTQYF
cdr3_nt: TGTGCCGGGGGGCCTAGCGGGAGGGCCCAAGATACGCAGTATTTT

clone_size: NA
v_call: TRBV5-4
j_call: TRBJ2-3
d_call: NA
cdr3_aa: CASRWGGFGTDTQYF
cdr3_nt: TGTGCCAGCAGGTGGGGCGGGTTTGGCACAGATACGCAGTATTTT

clone_size: once
v_call: TRBV28
j_call: TRBJ1-5
d_call: TRBD1
cdr3_aa: CASSPRTGASRNQPQHF
cdr3_nt: TGTGCCAGCAGTCCGCGGACAGGAGCGTCGCGCAATCAGCCCCAGCATTTT